The clone carrying this T cell receptor (beta chain) was detected many times. Its target is unknown. The CDR3 totals 15 residues. Germline values: CDR1 LGHDT, CDR2 YNNKEL (reference sequence). The J segment lost 5 bases and the V segment lost 1 base, leaving 6 bases of the junction unmatched. Amplification of TCR beta CDR3 regions was performed using RNA transcripts as template. TCR CDR3 underwent first-round RT-PCR with the HTBI primer set. A single record per CDR3 protein comes from TCRdb applying MiXCR to the multiplex PCR reads. The sample has 250,000 or so distinct CDR3 sequences, approximately 16% seen once; the top ten hold about 30%. Out of over 9 ml of fresh peripheral blood came the PBMCs. The sample comes from a study of T cells in Graves' hyperthyroidism and ophthalmopathy. Study-level background: Prior to any treatment, at the point of initial diagnosis, peripheral blood was collected.

Study findings and constraints: Ophthalmopathy was separated from stable hyperthyroidism by a 13 V-J model. Most clonotypes expanded in the thyroid (above 0.001) were also present in blood.

Sample: blood. The chain combines TRBV3-1 with TRBJ1-1, with TRBD1 matching 8 bases. The TCR was taken from a woman under 30 with Graves' ophthalmopathy. Written as DNA, the CDR3 is TGTGCCAGCAGCCAAGGGACAGGGAGGGGTACTGAAGCTTTCTTT. Its translation is CASSQGTGRGTEAFF.